The 30 T cell receptor beta chains below come from one sample, sequenced in a study of T cells in Graves' hyperthyroidism and ophthalmopathy. Using RNA transcripts as the source, TCR beta CDR3 regions were amplified. The primer set for the first-round RT-PCR of the TCR CDR3 was HTBI. TCRdb analysed the multiplex PCR reads with MiXCR anew, one entry per CDR3 protein. The sample has about 510,000 distinct CDR3 sequences, approximately 48% seen once. Sequenced: peripheral blood or thyroid tissue (not recorded which). These receptor sequences come from an adult woman with Graves' disease, either hyperthyroidism or ophthalmopathy (not recorded which).

This clonotype was seen at least ten times. V usage is TRBV10-3 and J usage is TRBJ1-2; a weak D match, TRBD1 (5 bases). Germline CDR1 is ENHRY and CDR2 is SYGVKD. V was shortened by 6 bases and J by 4 bases, with 12 bases between the two germline ends. The CDR3 loop spans 13 amino acids. The CDR3: CAISQGVRYGYTF. CDR3 DNA sequence: TGTGCCATCAGCCAGGGCGTTCGCTATGGCTACACCTTC.

The chain employs TRBV29-1 and TRBJ2-7; 7 positions match TRBD1. Trimming at V came to 6 bases and at J to 0 bases, leaving 2 bases not matched to a gene. Per the germline V gene, CDR1 is SQVTM and CDR2 is ANQGSEA. The CDR3 contains 12 residues. CDR3 nucleotide sequence: TGCAGCGTGGGACAGCTCTCCTACGAGCAGTACTTC. Translation: CSVGQLSYEQYF.

This clonotype has ten or more counts. The gene calls are TRBV29-1 and TRBJ2-5; D tentatively reads TRBD1 or TRBD2 (5 bases each). The CDR3 totals 13 residues. CDR1 SQVTM and CDR2 ANQGSEA come from the germline V gene. V was clipped by 4 bases and J by 5 bases, with 14 bases between them. CDR3 DNA sequence: TGCAGCGTTGGTCAGGGTACGGGGGAGACCCAGTACTTC. It is translated as CSVGQGTGETQYF.

The chain links TRBV7-2 to TRBJ2-1; D tentatively reads TRBD1 or TRBD2 (6 bases each). The CDR3 sequence is 16 residues long. V gave up 10 bases and J gave up 4 bases, with 23 bases separating them. Germline loops: CDR1 SGHTA, CDR2 FQGNSA. The CDR3 sequence: CATSDPRGTRYNEQFF. The DNA of the CDR3 is TGTGCCACCAGTGACCCTCGGGGGACACGGTACAATGAGCAGTTCTTC.

This clonotype came up many times. The chain combines TRBV20-1 with TRBJ2-2; no firm D call. Trimming stripped 6 bases from V and 1 base from J, with 12 bases between. The germline V gene has CDR1 DFQATT and CDR2 SNEGSKA (reference sequence). The CDR3 totals 14 residues. The CDR3 is CSAMYGLNTGELFF. The CDR3, as DNA: TGCAGTGCCATGTATGGGCTGAACACCGGGGAGCTGTTTTTT.

This chain uses TRBV19 with TRBJ1-5; a possible D gene is TRBD1 (6 bases). With 6 bases removed from V and 5 bases from J, the gap between germline ends came to 11 bases. Per germline, CDR1 LNHDA and CDR2 SQIVND (reference sequence). The CDR3 consists of 13 residues. The CDR3 loop reads CASRRTAHQPQHF. The CDR3 region has the DNA TGTGCCAGTAGGAGGACAGCTCATCAGCCCCAGCATTTT.

CDR3 DNA sequence: TGTGCCAGCAGCTTAGGGGCATCACACTATGGCTACACCTTC. It is translated as CASSLGASHYGYTF. This chain connects TRBV7-2 to TRBJ1-2; no firm D call. Germline V lookup: CDR1 SGHTA, CDR2 FQGNSA. This CDR3 is built from 14 residues. Trimming took off 1 base at V and 3 bases at J, with 9 bases between the two ends. The complete variable domain, with remaining parts taken from reference TRBV7-2 and TRBJ1-2, reads GAGVSQSPSNKVTEKGKDVELRCDPISGHTALYWYRQSLGQGLEFLIYFQGNSAPDKSGLPSDRFSAERTGGSVSTLTIQRTQQEDSAVYLCASSLGASHYGYTFGSGTRLTVV.

The chain couples TRBV19 to TRBJ1-2; D might be TRBD1 (5 bases). In germline, CDR1 is LNHDA, CDR2 SQIVND (reference sequence). Trimming cost V 7 bases and J 7 bases, with 19 bases left between them. CDR3 size: 14 residues. Here the CDR3 reads CASTTLRDRPGYTF. In DNA, the CDR3 is TGTGCCAGTACCACACTCCGGGACCGCCCTGGCTACACCTTC. Drawing the rest from reference TRBV19 and TRBJ1-2, the complete variable domain is DGGITQSPKYLFRKEGQNVTLSCEQNLNHDAMYWYRQDPGQGLRLIYYSQIVNDFQKGDIAEGYSVSREKKESFPLTVTSAQKNPTAFYLCASTTLRDRPGYTFGSGTRLTVV.

In nucleotides, the CDR3 is TGTGCCAGCGGCAGGATGAGGGAAGAGACCCAGTACTTC. Translated, it gives CASGRMREETQYF. The gene calls are TRBV12-3 or TRBV12-4 and TRBJ2-5; the D gene is possibly TRBD2 (5 bases). Trimming cost V 8 bases and J 3 bases, with 13 bases left between them. There are 13 residues in the CDR3.

The chain has TRBV20-1 and TRBJ2-7; D gene ambiguous. The length of the CDR3 is 12 residues. The V gene's germline CDR1 is DFQATT and CDR2 SNEGSKA (reference sequence). The CDR3 here is CSLRPGGYEQYF. The CDR3 bases are TGCAGCTTACGGCCAGGCGGCTACGAGCAGTACTTC.

This chain joins TRBV7-9 and TRBJ2-5; 7 positions agree with TRBD1. Losses at the gene ends were 7 bases for V and 5 bases for J; bases not matched to a gene: 10. The CDR3 has 14 amino acids. Germline assignment: CDR1 SEHNR and CDR2 FQNEAQ (reference sequence). CDR3 bases: TGTGCCAGCAACAACAGGGGAGATCGGGAGACCCAGTACTTC. It translates to CASNNRGDRETQYF. Drawing the rest from reference TRBV7-9 and TRBJ2-5, the complete variable domain is DTGVSQNPRHKITKRGQNVTFRCDPISEHNRLYWYRQTLGQGPEFLTYFQNEAQLEKSRLLSDRFSAERPKGSFSTLEIQRTEQGDSAMYLCASNNRGDRETQYFGPGTRLLVL.

The chain couples TRBV7-2 to TRBJ1-1, with 7 bases lining up with TRBD1. Trimming at V came to 1 base and at J to 7 bases, leaving 6 bases not matched to a gene. The CDR3 consists of 14 residues. CDR1 is SGHTA, CDR2 FQGNSA, per germline. Here the CDR3 reads CASSLVRGQFEAFF. For the CDR3, the DNA is TGTGCCAGCAGCTTAGTGAGGGGACAGTTTGAAGCTTTCTTT.

This chain links TRBV5-6 with TRBJ2-5; no clear D. Germline loops: CDR1 SGHDT, CDR2 YYEEEE. V was trimmed by 4 bases and J by 3 bases, leaving 10 bases between them. The CDR3 extends over 13 amino acids. The CDR3 loop is CASSNPLEETQYF. The CDR3, as DNA: TGTGCCAGCAGCAATCCATTGGAAGAGACCCAGTACTTC.

The genes are TRBV7-9 and TRBJ2-7, with D maybe TRBD1 (6 bases). With 8 bases removed from V and 6 bases from J, the gap between germline ends came to 17 bases. Germline CDR1 reads SEHNR; CDR2 reads FQNEAQ (reference sequence). CDR3 size: 13 residues. CDR3 amino acids: CASRDKGLAEQYF. CDR3 in DNA: TGTGCCAGCCGGGACAAAGGGCTTGCCGAGCAGTACTTC.

The table lists this clonotype with many counts. Here the CDR3 reads CASSSLGGSGRANTEAFF. The CDR3 DNA reads TGTGCCAGCAGCTCCCTAGGTGGGTCGGGCAGGGCGAACACTGAAGCTTTCTTT. The chain carries TRBV9 and TRBJ1-1, with D possibly TRBD1 on 5 matching bases. There are 18 residues in the CDR3. Germline CDR1 and CDR2: SGDLS and YYNGEE. Trimming shortened V by 4 bases and J by 1 base, and 23 bases separated the two germline ends.

V is TRBV7-9 and J is TRBJ2-1; TRBD2 might be the D (5 bases). The CDR3 covers 14 residues. Between the trimmed V and J ends, which lost 0 bases and 8 bases, there was a span of 11 bases. Germline values: CDR1 SEHNR, CDR2 FQNEAQ (reference sequence). In nucleotides, the CDR3 is TGTGCCAGCAGCTTAGCGGGAAGTAGCGATGAGCAGTTCTTC. Protein: CASSLAGSSDEQFF.

The chain has TRBV10-3 and TRBJ1-5; no reliable D call. Germline CDR1 ENHRY, CDR2 SYGVKD. The CDR3 is 15 amino acids. V was trimmed by 3 bases and J by 0 bases, leaving 9 bases between them. The CDR3 DNA reads as TGTGCCATCAGTGATGTCGGTGCTAGCAATCAGCCCCAGCATTTT. Translation: CAISDVGASNQPQHF.

This clonotype appeared a few times. An end of the junction differs from the germline gene, which may be a read error. The chain links TRBV20-1 to TRBJ2-7; 8 nucleotides align to TRBD1. Per germline, CDR1 DFQATT and CDR2 SNEGSKA (reference sequence). CDR3 length: 14 residues. This CDR3 is CSARVWTGPYEQYF. Here the CDR3 DNA reads TGCAGTGCCAGAGTTTGGACAGGGCCCTACGAGCAGTACTTC.

The chain employs TRBV6-1 and TRBJ2-5; D not certain. Germline CDR1 and CDR2: MNHNS and SASEGT. The CDR3 contains 12 residues. V dropped 4 bases and J dropped 9 bases, with 12 bases sitting between them. The CDR3 DNA is TGTGCCAGCAGTGTTGGGTCCCCTCCCCAGTACTTC. Translation: CASSVGSPPQYF.

The V and J genes are TRBV12-3 or TRBV12-4 and TRBJ2-7; perhaps TRBD1 as D (5 bases). The V end lost 6 bases, the J end lost 5 bases, and 14 bases lay between the germline ends. There are 13 residues in the CDR3. CDR3 in amino acids: CASSLAGNHEQYF. As DNA, the CDR3 is TGTGCCAGCAGCCTGGCAGGGAACCACGAGCAGTACTTC.

This clonotype has just a few counts. J is TRBJ2-5 and V is TRBV20-1, with a weak D call TRBD1 (5 bases). The germline V gene encodes CDR1 DFQATT and CDR2 SNEGSKA (reference sequence). The CDR3 loop spans 11 amino acids. V was trimmed by 7 bases and J by 1 base, leaving 7 bases between them. The CDR3 DNA follows: TGCAGTGGACAGTTCCAAGAGACCCAGTACTTC. Protein product: CSGQFQETQYF.

This chain links TRBV7-9 with TRBJ1-2; D uncertain. Trimming left V 6 bases short and J 5 bases short, with 10 bases between. Germline V lookup: CDR1 SEHNR, CDR2 FQNEAQ (reference sequence). The CDR3 consists of 12 residues. The CDR3 here is CASSKAPYGYTF. Written as DNA, the CDR3 is TGTGCCAGCAGTAAGGCGCCGTATGGCTACACCTTC.

This clonotype was seen repeatedly, ten times or more. This rearrangement joins TRBV9 to TRBJ2-7, with 9 bases lining up with TRBD2. Germline lookup yields CDR1 SGDLS and CDR2 YYNGEE. The trim removed 0 bases at V and 5 bases at J, leaving 9 bases unmatched. The CDR3 runs 16 residues. The CDR3 DNA follows: TGTGCCAGCAGCGTAGCTCCAGCGGGAGGTCGCCACGAGCAGTACTTC. Protein product: CASSVAPAGGRHEQYF.

The chain combines TRBV6-5 with TRBJ2-3; either TRBD1 or TRBD2 may supply D (5 bases each). Germline CDR1 is MNHEY and CDR2 is SVGAGI. The CDR3 is 14 amino acids. Deletions cut 1 base from V and 4 bases from J, with 9 bases between. The CDR3 coding sequence is TGTGCCAGCAGTTACTTGGGACGGTCAGATACGCAGTATTTT. Translation gives CASSYLGRSDTQYF.

This clonotype was seen many times. The V call is TRBV6-2 or TRBV6-3, the J call TRBJ1-1; D perhaps matches TRBD1 (5 bases). The CDR3 totals 14 residues. Looked up from germline, CDR1 is MNHEY and CDR2 is SVGEGT. V was shortened by 6 bases and J by 1 base, with 12 bases between the two germline ends. Written as DNA, the CDR3 is TGTGCCAGCAGAGGAACCGGACAGAACACTGAAGCTTTCTTT. Protein product: CASRGTGQNTEAFF.

The chain joins TRBV19 to TRBJ2-3; 8 bases align to TRBD1. Germline CDR1 reads LNHDA; CDR2 reads SQIVND (reference sequence). The trim removed 8 bases at V and 6 bases at J, leaving 16 bases unmatched. CDR3 length: 16 amino acids. The CDR3 here is CASAAGGGLAKDTQYF. The CDR3 nucleotides are TGTGCCAGTGCCGCAGGGGGCGGCCTCGCAAAGGATACGCAGTATTTT.

The gene calls are TRBV7-3 and TRBJ2-2; D is undetermined. V lost 2 bases and J lost 4, with 8 bases in between. Germline CDR1 SGHTA, CDR2 FQGTGA. CDR3 size: 14 residues. Here the CDR3 reads CASSLADATGELFF. CDR3 nucleotides: TGTGCCAGCAGCTTAGCCGATGCCACCGGGGAGCTGTTTTTT.

This clonotype showed up many times. This chain connects TRBV7-2 to TRBJ2-7; 11 bases line up with TRBD2. The CDR3 extends over 14 amino acids. Germline CDR1 SGHTA, CDR2 FQGNSA. Trimming took 5 bases from V and 6 from J; bases not matched to a gene: 6. The CDR3 protein is CASSPLAGGGEQYF. The CDR3 nucleotides are TGTGCCAGCAGCCCGCTAGCGGGAGGAGGCGAGCAGTACTTC. Full variable domain (outside the CDR3, taken from reference TRBV7-2 and TRBJ2-7): GAGVSQSPSNKVTEKGKDVELRCDPISGHTALYWYRQSLGQGLEFLIYFQGNSAPDKSGLPSDRFSAERTGGSVSTLTIQRTQQEDSAVYLCASSPLAGGGEQYFGPGTRLTVT.

This chain connects TRBV7-9 to TRBJ1-6, with 12 bases matching TRBD1. V lost 5 bases to trimming and J lost 7 bases; unmatched junction nucleotides: 6. Germline assignment: CDR1 SEHNR and CDR2 FQNEAQ (reference sequence). The CDR3 covers 16 residues. The CDR3 nucleotides read TGTGCCAGCAGCCACCGGGACAGGGGGCGAAATTCACCCCTCCACTTT. Its translation is CASSHRDRGRNSPLHF.

The chain has TRBV7-2 and TRBJ1-1; D is uncertain. This CDR3 region has 12 residues. V lost 5 bases and J 4 bases, leaving 8 bases between the germline ends. Germline V gene lookup returns CDR1 SGHTA and CDR2 FQGNSA. The CDR3 spells CASSAEVTEAFF. The CDR3 nucleotides read TGTGCCAGCAGCGCGGAAGTCACTGAAGCTTTCTTT.